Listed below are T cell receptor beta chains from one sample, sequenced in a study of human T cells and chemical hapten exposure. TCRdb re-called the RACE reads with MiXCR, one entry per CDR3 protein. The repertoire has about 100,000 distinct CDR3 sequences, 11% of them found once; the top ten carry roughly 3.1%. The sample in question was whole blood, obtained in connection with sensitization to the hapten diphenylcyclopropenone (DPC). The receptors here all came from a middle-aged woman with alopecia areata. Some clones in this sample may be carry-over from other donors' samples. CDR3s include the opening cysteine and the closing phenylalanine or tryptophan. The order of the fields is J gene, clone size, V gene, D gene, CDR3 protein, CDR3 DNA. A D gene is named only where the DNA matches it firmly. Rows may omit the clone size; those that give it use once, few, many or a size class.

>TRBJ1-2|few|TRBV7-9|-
CASSSLVLYGYTF
TGTGCCAGCAGCTCCCTAGTCCTCTATGGCTACACCTTC
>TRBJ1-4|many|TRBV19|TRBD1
CASTRTGAGEKLFF
TGTGCCAGTACCCGGACAGGTGCTGGTGAAAAACTGTTTTTT
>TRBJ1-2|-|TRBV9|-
CASSPPRGNGYGYSF
TGTGCCAGCAGCCCTCCCAGGGGTAACGGGTATGGCTACTCCTTC
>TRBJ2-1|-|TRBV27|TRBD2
CASSPSGLYNEQFF
TGTGCCAGCAGTCCGTCGGGACTATACAATGAGCAGTTCTTC
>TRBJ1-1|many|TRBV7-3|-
CASSPQAEAFF
TGTGCCAGCAGCCCCCAGGCTGAAGCTTTCTTT
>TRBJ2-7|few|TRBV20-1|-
CSASGTLYEQYF
TGCAGTGCTTCCGGGACTCTCTACGAGCAGTACTTC
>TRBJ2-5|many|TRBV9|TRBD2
CASSVATSGGARAQETQYF
TGTGCCAGCAGCGTAGCTACTAGCGGGGGGGCCCGGGCCCAAGAGACCCAGTACTTC
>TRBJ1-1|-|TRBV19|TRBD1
CASSTHQGANEAFF
TGTGCCAGTAGTACTCACCAGGGGGCGAATGAAGCTTTCTTT
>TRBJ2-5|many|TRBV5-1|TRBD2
CASSLTTSGQETQYF
TGCGCCAGCAGCTTGACGACTAGCGGGCAAGAGACCCAGTACTTC
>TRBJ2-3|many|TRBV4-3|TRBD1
CASSQDLGGPTDTQYF
TGCGCCAGCAGCCAAGATCTAGGGGGCCCCACAGATACGCAGTATTTT
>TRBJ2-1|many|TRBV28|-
CASRPDSFQLAYNEQFF
TGTGCCAGCAGACCGGACAGCTTCCAACTAGCCTACAATGAGCAGTTCTTC
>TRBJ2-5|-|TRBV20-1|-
CSARTGEGDRQQETQYF
TGCAGTGCTAGGACGGGGGAGGGGGACAGGCAACAAGAGACCCAGTACTTC
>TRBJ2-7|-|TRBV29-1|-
CSAAFPYEQYF
TGCAGCGCTGCGTTCCCCTACGAGCAGTACTTC
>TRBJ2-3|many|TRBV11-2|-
CASSWGPGTDLDTQYF
TGTGCCAGCAGCTGGGGCCCCGGGACTGACCTAGATACGCAGTATTTT
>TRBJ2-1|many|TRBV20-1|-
CSAAPGRRYNEQFF
TGCAGTGCTGCTCCGGGACGGAGATACAATGAGCAGTTCTTC
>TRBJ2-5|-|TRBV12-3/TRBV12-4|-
CASSSFLTRLETQYF
TGTGCCAGCAGTTCTTTCCTCACCCGATTGGAGACCCAGTACTTC
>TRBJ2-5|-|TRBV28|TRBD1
CASSNPGGEVTQYF
TGTGCCAGCAGTAACCCAGGGGGAGAGGTGACCCAGTACTTC
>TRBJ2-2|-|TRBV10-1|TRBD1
CASSRDRGYTGELFF
TGCGCCAGCAGTCGGGACAGGGGGTACACCGGGGAGCTGTTTTTT
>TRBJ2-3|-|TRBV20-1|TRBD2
CSARDFTSGDTQYF
TGCAGTGCTAGAGATTTTACTAGCGGAGATACGCAGTATTTT
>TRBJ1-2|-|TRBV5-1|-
CASSSGGNYGYTF
TGCGCCAGCAGCTCGGGGGGTAACTATGGCTACACCTTC
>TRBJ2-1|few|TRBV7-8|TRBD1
CASSYLFARRDRSSSYNEQFF
TGTGCCAGCAGCTACCTCTTCGCCAGACGGGACAGGTCGAGCTCCTACAATGAGCAGTTCTTC
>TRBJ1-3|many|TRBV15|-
CATSRDPRSPGNTIYF
TGTGCCACCAGCAGAGATCCGAGGTCCCCTGGAAACACCATATATTTT
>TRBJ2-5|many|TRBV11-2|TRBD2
CASSSPASGQETQYF
TGTGCCAGCAGCTCGCCGGCTAGCGGTCAAGAGACCCAGTACTTC
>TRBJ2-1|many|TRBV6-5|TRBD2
CASSSGTSGGGEQFF
TGTGCCAGCAGCTCCGGGACTAGCGGGGGCGGTGAGCAGTTCTTC
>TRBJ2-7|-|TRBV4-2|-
CASSQDWLVTNEQYF
TGTGCCAGCAGCCAAGATTGGCTAGTTACCAACGAGCAGTACTTC
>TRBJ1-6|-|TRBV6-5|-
CASKGTADNSPLHF
TGTGCCAGCAAGGGGACGGCCGATAATTCACCCCTCCACTTT
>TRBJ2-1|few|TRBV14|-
CASSPLSLSGASYNEQFF
TGTGCCAGCAGCCCCCTATCGTTATCGGGGGCCTCCTACAATGAGCAGTTCTTC
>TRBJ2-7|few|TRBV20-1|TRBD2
CSASPTSARREQYF
TGCAGTGCTTCCCCGACTAGCGCTAGAAGGGAGCAGTACTTC
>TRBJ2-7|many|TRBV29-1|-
CSVDPFYEQYF
TGCAGCGTTGACCCCTTCTACGAGCAGTACTTC
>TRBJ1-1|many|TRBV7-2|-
CASSFSSDTEAFF
TGTGCCAGCAGCTTTTCGTCGGACACTGAAGCTTTCTTT
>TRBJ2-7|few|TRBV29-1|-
CSARSSYEQYF
TGCAGCGCCCGGAGCTCCTACGAGCAGTACTTC
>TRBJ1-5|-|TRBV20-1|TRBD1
CSARGGQGGNQPQHF
TGCAGTGCTAGAGGGGGACAGGGCGGCAATCAGCCCCAGCATTTT
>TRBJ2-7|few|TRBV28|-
CASIPSLGLRGDEQYF
TGTGCCAGCATCCCCTCCCTGGGGCTCCGAGGGGACGAGCAGTACTTC
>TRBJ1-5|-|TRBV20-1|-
CSARGSANQPQHF
TGCAGTGCTAGAGGGTCAGCCAATCAGCCCCAGCATTTT